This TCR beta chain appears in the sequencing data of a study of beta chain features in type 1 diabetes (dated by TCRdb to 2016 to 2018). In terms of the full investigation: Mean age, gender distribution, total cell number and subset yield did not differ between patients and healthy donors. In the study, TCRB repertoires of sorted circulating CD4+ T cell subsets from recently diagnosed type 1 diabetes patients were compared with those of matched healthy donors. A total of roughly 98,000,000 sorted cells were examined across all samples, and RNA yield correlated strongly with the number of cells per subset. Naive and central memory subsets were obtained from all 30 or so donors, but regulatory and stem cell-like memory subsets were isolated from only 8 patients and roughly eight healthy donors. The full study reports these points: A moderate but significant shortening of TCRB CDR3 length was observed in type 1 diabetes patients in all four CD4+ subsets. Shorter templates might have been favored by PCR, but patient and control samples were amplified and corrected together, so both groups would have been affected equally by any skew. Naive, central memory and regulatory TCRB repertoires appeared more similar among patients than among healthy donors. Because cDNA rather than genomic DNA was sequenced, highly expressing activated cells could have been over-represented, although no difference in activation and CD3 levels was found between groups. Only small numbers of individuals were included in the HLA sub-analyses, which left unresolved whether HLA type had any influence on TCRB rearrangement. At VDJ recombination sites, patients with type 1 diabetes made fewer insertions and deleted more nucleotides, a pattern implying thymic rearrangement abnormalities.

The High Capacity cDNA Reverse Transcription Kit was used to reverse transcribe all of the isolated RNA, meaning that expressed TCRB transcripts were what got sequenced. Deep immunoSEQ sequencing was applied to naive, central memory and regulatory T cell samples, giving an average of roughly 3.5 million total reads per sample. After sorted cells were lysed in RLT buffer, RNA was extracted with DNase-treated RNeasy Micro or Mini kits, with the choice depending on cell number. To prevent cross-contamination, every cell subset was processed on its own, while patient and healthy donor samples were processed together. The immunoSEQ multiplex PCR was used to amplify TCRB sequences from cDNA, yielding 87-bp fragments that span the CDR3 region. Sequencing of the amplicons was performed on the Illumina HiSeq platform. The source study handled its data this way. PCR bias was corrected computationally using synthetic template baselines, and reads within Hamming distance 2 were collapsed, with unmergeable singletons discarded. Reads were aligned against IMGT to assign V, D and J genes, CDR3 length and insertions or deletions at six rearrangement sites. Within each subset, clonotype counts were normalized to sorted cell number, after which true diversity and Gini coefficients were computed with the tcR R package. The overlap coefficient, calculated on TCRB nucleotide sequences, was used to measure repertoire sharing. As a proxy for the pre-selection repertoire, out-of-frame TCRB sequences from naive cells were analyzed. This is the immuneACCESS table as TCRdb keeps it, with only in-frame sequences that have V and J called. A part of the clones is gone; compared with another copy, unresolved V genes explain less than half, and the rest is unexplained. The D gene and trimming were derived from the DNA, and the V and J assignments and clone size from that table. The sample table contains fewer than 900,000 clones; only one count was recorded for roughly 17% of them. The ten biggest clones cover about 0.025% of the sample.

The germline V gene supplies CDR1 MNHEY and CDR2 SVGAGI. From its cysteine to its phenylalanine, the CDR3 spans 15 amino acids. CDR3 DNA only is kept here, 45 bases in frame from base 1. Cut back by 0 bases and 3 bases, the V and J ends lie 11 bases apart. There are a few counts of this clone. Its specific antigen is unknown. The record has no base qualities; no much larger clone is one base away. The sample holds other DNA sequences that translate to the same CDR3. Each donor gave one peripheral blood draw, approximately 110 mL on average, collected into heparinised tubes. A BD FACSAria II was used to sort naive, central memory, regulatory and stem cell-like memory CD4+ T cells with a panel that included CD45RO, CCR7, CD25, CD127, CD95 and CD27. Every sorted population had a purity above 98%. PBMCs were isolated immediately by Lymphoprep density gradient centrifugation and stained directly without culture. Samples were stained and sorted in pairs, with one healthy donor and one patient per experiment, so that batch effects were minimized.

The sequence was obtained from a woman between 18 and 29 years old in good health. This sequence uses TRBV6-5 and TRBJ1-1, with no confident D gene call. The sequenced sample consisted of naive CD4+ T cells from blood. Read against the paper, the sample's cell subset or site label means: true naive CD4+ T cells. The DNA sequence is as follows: TGTGCCAGCAGTTACTCTATAGCCGGGGACACTGAAGCTTTCTTT. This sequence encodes CASSYSIAGDTEAFF.